This TCR beta chain was identified in a study of control samples from healthy donors and cancer patients. The CDR3 is 14 residues long. Germline assignment: CDR1 SQVTM and CDR2 ANQGSEA. The V segment lost 7 bases and the J segment 1 base; nucleotides outside the gene matches: 7. Profiling relied on immunoSEQ multiplex PCR, and the TCRdb table lists in-frame clones only, not all of them. The profile shows about 88,000 clones, about 92% of them singletons. This clonotype originated in a young man in good health. The rearrangement joins TRBV29-1 to TRBJ2-1, with TRBD1 matching 7 bases. The sample comprised blood. The DNA for the CDR3 is TGCAGCGCTACATCGGGACAGTCCTACAATGAGCAGTTCTTC. It specifies CSATSGQSYNEQFF.